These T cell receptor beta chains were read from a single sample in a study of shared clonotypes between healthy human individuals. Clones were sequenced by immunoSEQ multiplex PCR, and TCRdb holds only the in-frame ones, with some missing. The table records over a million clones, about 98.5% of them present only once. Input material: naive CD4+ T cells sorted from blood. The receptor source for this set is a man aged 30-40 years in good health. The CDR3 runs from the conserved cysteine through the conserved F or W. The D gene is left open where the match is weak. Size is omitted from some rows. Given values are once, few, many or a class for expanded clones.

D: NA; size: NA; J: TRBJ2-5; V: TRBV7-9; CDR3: CASSLARGRETQYF; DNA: TGTGCCAGCAGCTTAGCCAGGGGCCGGGAGACCCAGTACTTC
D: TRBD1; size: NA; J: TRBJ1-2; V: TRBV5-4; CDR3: CASSTPRGNTNYGYTF; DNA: TGTGCCAGCAGCACGCCCAGGGGGAACACTAACTATGGCTACACCTTC
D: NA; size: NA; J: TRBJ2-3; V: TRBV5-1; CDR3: CASSSGQLGFTDTQYF; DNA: TGCGCCAGCAGTTCAGGACAGCTAGGATTCACAGATACGCAGTATTTT
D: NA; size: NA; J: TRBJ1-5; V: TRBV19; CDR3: CASSNQGSQPQHF; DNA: TGTGCCAGTAGTAATCAGGGAAGTCAGCCCCAGCATTTT
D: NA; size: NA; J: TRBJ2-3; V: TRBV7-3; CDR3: CASSFRVSTDTQYF; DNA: TGTGCCAGCAGCTTCCGGGTTAGCACAGATACGCAGTATTTT
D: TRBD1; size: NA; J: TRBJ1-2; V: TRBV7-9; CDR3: CASSHEGTGAGYTF; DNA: TGTGCCAGCAGCCACGAGGGGACAGGGGCCGGCTACACCTTC
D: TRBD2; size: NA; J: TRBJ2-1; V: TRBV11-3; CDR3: CASSFSGSNEQFF; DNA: TGTGCCAGCAGCTTTAGCGGGTCAAATGAGCAGTTCTTC
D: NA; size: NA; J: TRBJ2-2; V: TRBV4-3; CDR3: CASSQEAPSTVTGELFF; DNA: TGCGCCAGCAGCCAAGAGGCCCCCTCGACGGTGACCGGGGAGCTGTTTTTT
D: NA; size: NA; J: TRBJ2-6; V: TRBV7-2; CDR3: CASSSLFRGSGANVLTF; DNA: TGTGCCAGCAGCAGCCTATTCAGGGGATCTGGGGCCAACGTCCTGACTTTC
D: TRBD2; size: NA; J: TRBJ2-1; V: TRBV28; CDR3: CASSLPGLAGVNEQFF; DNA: TGTGCCAGCAGTTTACCGGGACTAGCGGGGGTTAATGAGCAGTTCTTC
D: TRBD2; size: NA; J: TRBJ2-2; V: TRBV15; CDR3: CATSEAGYNTGELFF; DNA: TGTGCCACCAGCGAAGCGGGATATAACACCGGGGAGCTGTTTTTT
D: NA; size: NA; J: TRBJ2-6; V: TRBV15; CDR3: CATSRDGVSVLTF; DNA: TGTGCCACCAGCAGAGACGGGGTATCCGTCCTGACTTTC
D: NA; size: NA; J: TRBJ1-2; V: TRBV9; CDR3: CASSVEPSQDLGYTF; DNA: TGTGCCAGCAGCGTAGAACCCTCCCAAGACCTTGGCTACACCTTC
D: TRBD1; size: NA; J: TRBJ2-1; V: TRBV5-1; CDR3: CASQQGFPSDEQFF; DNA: TGCGCCAGCCAACAGGGGTTTCCGTCCGATGAGCAGTTCTTC
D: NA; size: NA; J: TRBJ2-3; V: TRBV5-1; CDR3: CASSLRFGRINTDTQYF; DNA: TGCGCCAGCAGCTTGCGTTTCGGGCGGATAAACACAGATACGCAGTATTTT
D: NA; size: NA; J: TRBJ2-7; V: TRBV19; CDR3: CASSQIRGNEQYF; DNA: TGTGCCAGTAGTCAAATACGGGGGAACGAGCAGTACTTC
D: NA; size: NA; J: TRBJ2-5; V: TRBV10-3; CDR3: CAISDYNTENRETQYF; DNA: TGTGCCATCAGTGATTACAACACGGAAAACCGGGAGACCCAGTACTTC
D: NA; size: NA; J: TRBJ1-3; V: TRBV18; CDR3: CASSPQIGVNSGNTIYF; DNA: TGTGCCAGCTCACCACAAATAGGGGTTAACTCTGGAAACACCATATATTTT
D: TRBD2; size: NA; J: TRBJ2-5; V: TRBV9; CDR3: CASSSRLAEYQETQYF; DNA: TGTGCCAGCAGCTCCCGACTAGCGGAGTACCAAGAGACCCAGTACTTC
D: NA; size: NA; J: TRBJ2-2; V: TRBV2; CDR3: CASSARETGELFF; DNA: TGTGCCAGCAGTGCAAGGGAGACGGGGGAGCTGTTTTTT
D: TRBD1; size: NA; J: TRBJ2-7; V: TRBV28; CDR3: CASREGQGAYEQYF; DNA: TGTGCCAGCAGGGAAGGACAGGGGGCCTACGAGCAGTACTTC
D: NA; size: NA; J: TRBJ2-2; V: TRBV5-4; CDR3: CASSLEGGTGELFF; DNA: TGTGCCAGCAGCTTGGAAGGGGGCACCGGGGAGCTGTTTTTT
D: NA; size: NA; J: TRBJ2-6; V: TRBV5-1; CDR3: CASSLDESSGANVLTF; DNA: TGCGCCAGCAGCCTGGACGAAAGCTCTGGGGCCAACGTCCTGACTTTC
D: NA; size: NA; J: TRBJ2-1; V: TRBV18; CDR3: CASSPPGAGFDEQFF; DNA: TGTGCCAGCTCACCACCGGGGGCCGGGTTCGATGAGCAGTTCTTC
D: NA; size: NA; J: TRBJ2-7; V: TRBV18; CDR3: CASSPPVPGHEQYF; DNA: TGTGCCAGCTCACCACCGGTTCCCGGCCACGAGCAGTACTTC
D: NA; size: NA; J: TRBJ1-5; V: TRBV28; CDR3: CASSLGPKNQPQHF; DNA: TGTGCCAGCAGTTTAGGTCCCAAAAATCAGCCCCAGCATTTT
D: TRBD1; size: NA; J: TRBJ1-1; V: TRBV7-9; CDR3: CASSSGTGGPSAAFF; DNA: TGTGCCAGCAGCTCCGGGACAGGGGGCCCGTCGGCAGCTTTCTTT
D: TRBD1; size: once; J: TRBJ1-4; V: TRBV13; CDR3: CASSPGQGRELFF; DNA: TGTGCCAGCAGCCCCGGACAGGGCCGGGAACTGTTTTTT
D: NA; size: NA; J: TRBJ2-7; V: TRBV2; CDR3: CASTWETAEQYF; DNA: TGTGCCAGCACATGGGAGACGGCGGAGCAGTACTTC
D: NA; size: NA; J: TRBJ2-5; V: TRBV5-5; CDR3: CASSFLQGQETQYF; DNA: TGTGCCAGCAGCTTTCTACAGGGCCAAGAGACCCAGTACTTC
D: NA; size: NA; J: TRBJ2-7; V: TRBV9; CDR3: CASSVDPGVGEQYF; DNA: TGTGCCAGCAGCGTAGACCCAGGGGTGGGCGAGCAGTACTTC
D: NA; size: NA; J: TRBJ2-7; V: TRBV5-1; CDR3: CASSFTGTTDEQYF; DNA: TGCGCCAGCAGCTTCACAGGGACGACCGACGAGCAGTACTTC
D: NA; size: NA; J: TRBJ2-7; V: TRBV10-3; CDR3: CATKVVINTYEQYF; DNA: TGTGCCACCAAAGTGGTAATTAACACCTACGAGCAGTACTTC
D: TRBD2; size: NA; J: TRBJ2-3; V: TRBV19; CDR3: CASRLAGAADTQYF; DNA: TGTGCCAGTAGATTAGCGGGAGCAGCAGATACGCAGTATTTT
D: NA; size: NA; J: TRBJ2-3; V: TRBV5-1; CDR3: CASSVVLRTDTQYF; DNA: TGCGCCAGCAGCGTTGTACTGAGGACAGATACGCAGTATTTT
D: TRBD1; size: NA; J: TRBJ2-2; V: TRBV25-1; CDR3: CASSRTGGIGELFF; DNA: TGTGCCAGCAGCAGGACAGGGGGAATCGGGGAGCTGTTTTTT
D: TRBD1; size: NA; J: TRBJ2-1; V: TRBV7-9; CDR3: CASSGGTGRNEQFF; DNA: TGTGCCAGCAGCGGCGGGACAGGGAGAAATGAGCAGTTCTTC
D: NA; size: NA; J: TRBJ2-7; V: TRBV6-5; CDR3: CASSAAQGYEQYF; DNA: TGTGCCAGCAGTGCAGCTCAGGGCTACGAGCAGTACTTC
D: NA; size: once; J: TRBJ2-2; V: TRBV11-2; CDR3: CASSRITGKTGELFF; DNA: TGTGCCAGCAGCCGCATAACAGGGAAAACCGGGGAGCTGTTTTTT
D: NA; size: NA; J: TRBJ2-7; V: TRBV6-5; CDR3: CASSTTLSYEQYF; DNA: TGTGCCAGCAGCACGACCCTCTCCTACGAGCAGTACTTC